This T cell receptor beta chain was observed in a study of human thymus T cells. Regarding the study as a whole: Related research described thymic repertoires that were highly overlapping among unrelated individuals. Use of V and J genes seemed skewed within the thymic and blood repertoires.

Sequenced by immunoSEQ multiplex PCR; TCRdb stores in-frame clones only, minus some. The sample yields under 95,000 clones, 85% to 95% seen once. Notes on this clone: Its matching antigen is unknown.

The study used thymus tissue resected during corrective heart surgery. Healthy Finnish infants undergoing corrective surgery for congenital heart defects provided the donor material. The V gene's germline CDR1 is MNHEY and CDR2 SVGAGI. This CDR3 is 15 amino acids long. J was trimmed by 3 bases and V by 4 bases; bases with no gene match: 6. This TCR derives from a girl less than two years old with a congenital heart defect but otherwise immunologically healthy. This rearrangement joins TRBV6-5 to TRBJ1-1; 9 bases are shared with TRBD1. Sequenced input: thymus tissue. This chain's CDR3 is CASSWDRAIDTEAFF. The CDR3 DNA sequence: TGTGCCAGCAGTTGGGACAGGGCAATCGACACTGAAGCTTTCTTT.